The T cell receptor (beta chain) under discussion was sequenced for a study of blood T cell repertoires in COVID-19. The Seattle patients joined while their infection was active and were tracked longitudinally afterward. Data came from immunoSEQ multiplex PCR; TCRdb stores just in-frame clones and leaves some out. This table has fewer than 300,000 clones, about 85% appearing once. CDR1 and CDR2 from the germline V gene are MNHEY and SMNVEV (reference sequence). The CDR3 extends over 14 amino acids. The V end lost 8 bases, the J end lost 6 bases, and 18 bases lay between the germline ends. The sample taken for sequencing was peripheral blood. This receptor was identified in a human donor with COVID-19, enrolled during active disease. The donor label of this sample is uncertain. V is TRBV27 and J is TRBJ2-3; weak D call: TRBD2 (6 bases). This CDR3 is CASSPRAGGDTQYF. The CDR3 nucleotides read TGTGCCAGCTCTCCCCGGGCAGGAGGGGATACGCAGTATTTT.